Each of the 17 T cell receptor beta chains below was sequenced from the same sample in a study of tumor-infiltrating lymphocytes in primary liver carcinoma. A primer in the constant region served to generate TCR beta cDNA from 500 ng of total RNA. Libraries covering TCR beta were generated through three nested multiplex PCR rounds (using a slightly modified ARM-PCR). PCR rounds one and two used TRBV1-TRBV30 forward primers with a C-beta reverse primer for 10 cycles each. MiXCR was run by TCRdb on the multiplex PCR reads, yielding one entry per CDR3 protein. The table lists approximately 320,000 distinct CDR3 sequences, roughly 60% of them singletons. Unsorted whole blood served as the source of blood RNA, and germline DNA was extracted as well. The sample comprised peripheral blood. All receptors come from a woman in her twenties or thirties with primary liver carcinoma and hepatitis B virus infection.

The rearrangement uses TRBV6-2 or TRBV6-3 and TRBJ2-7; D possibly corresponds to TRBD1 (6 bases). Germline V lookup: CDR1 MNHEY, CDR2 SVGEGT. The length of the CDR3 is 13 residues. V was pared by 2 bases and J by 6 bases, with 11 bases between. The CDR3 region has the DNA TGTGCCAGCAGTTACATACAGGGAAGCGAGCAGTACTTC. Translation gives CASSYIQGSEQYF.

This clonotype showed up just once. Possible read error: a much larger clone is one base away. The chain couples TRBV6-5 to TRBJ2-7, with 9 positions matching TRBD1. CDR3 length equals 13 residues. From germline, CDR1 is MNHEY and CDR2 SVGAGI. With V trimmed by 7 bases and J by 5 bases, 6 bases remained unmatched. The CDR3: CASIGTGMNEQYF. Here the CDR3 DNA reads TGTGCCAGCATCGGGACAGGGATGAACGAGCAGTACTTC.

This clonotype was detected only a few times. The CDR3 DNA follows: TGTGCCATCGGAGGGACCTACAATGAGCAGTTCTTC. It yields the protein CAIGGTYNEQFF. This chain uses TRBV10-3 with TRBJ2-1; TRBD2 is a possible D gene (6 bases). The CDR3 runs to 12 residues. V was clipped by 8 bases and J by 2 bases, with 7 bases between them. The germline gives CDR1 ENHRY, CDR2 SYGVKD.

A remark on this clonotype: One junction end does not reproduce the germline sequence, and a read error may be involved. This rearrangement joins TRBV11-2 to TRBJ1-6; the D is unclear. The CDR3 sequence is 15 residues long. Germline assignment: CDR1 SGHAT and CDR2 FQNNGV. CDR3 bases: TGCGCCAGCAGCTTGGTTTTAGGGCTCAGTTCACCCCTCCACTTT. This gives the protein CASSLVLGLSSPLHF.

As concerns this clonotype: This could be a read error, since a much larger clone is one nucleotide away. Without the conserved terminal phenylalanine or tryptophan, this CDR3 likely stems from a read error. The chain carries TRBV4-1 and TRBJ2-2; D ambiguous. CDR3 length: 15 residues. Germline V gene data show CDR1 as MGHRA and CDR2 as YSYEKL. The germline V and J ends were trimmed by 1 base and 1 base, with 7 bases remaining between them. CDR3 coding DNA: TGCGCCAGCAGCCAAGCGGCCGGGAACACCGGGGAGCTGTTTATT. Protein: CASSQAAGNTGELFI.

A word on this clonotype: At one end the junction does not follow the germline gene, possibly because of a read error. This chain connects TRBV11-2 to TRBJ2-7, with D uncertain. CDR1 SGHAT and CDR2 FQNNGV come from the germline V gene. This CDR3 spans 12 amino acids. CDR3 bases: TGTGCCGGCAGCTTGAGTACCTACGAGCAGTACTTT. Translation: CAGSLSTYEQYF.

Concerning this clonotype: With a much larger clone just one base away, this may be a read error. The chain employs TRBV12-5 and TRBJ2-1; D is unclear. Germline V gene lookup returns CDR1 LGHNT and CDR2 FRNRAP. CDR3 size: 14 residues. For the CDR3, the DNA is TGTGCTAGTGGTTTACGAGTAACGAGCAATGAGAAGTTCTTC. Its translation: CASGLRVTSNEKFF.

This clonotype was counted a few times. The chain couples TRBV14 to TRBJ2-3; 12 positions agree with TRBD2. V shed 2 bases and J 1 base; nucleotides not matched to a gene: 4. There are 17 residues in the CDR3. Looked up from germline, CDR1 is SGHDN and CDR2 is FVKESK. The CDR3 reads CASSQRLAGGRTDTQYF. The CDR3 DNA reads TGTGCCAGCAGCCAACGGCTAGCGGGAGGGCGCACAGATACGCAGTATTTT.

A note on this clonotype: At one boundary the junction diverges from the germline segment, which might be a read error. The chain joins TRBV11-2 to TRBJ2-3; unclear D gene. CDR1 is SGHAT and CDR2 is FQNNGV in the germline V gene. This CDR3 comprises 13 residues. The CDR3 nucleotides are TGTACCAGCAGCTTACGCCCTCCAGATACGCAGTACTTT. It specifies CTSSLRPPDTQYF. The full variable domain, in which reference TRBV11-2 and TRBJ2-3 provide the parts outside the CDR3, is EAGVAQSPRYKIIEKRQSVAFWCNPISGHATLYWYQQILGQGPKLLIQFQNNGVVDDSQLPKDRFSAERLKGVDSTLKIQPAKLEDSAVYLCTSSLRPPDTQYFGPGTRLTVL.

This clonotype was recorded a few times. V usage is TRBV7-9 and J usage is TRBJ2-7; 12 bases align to TRBD2. Germline loops: CDR1 SEHNR, CDR2 FQNEAQ (reference sequence). V was clipped by 5 bases and J by 3 bases; unmatched bases: 5. This CDR3 is built from 15 residues. The CDR3 DNA reads TGTGCCAGCAGCCTCATGACTAGCGGGAGCTACGAGCAGTACTTC. Translation gives CASSLMTSGSYEQYF.

In regard to this clonotype: A much larger clone differs from this one at a single base, so this may be a read error. This chain uses TRBV6-1 with TRBJ2-5, with 9 bases fitting TRBD2. Germline lookup yields CDR1 MNHNS and CDR2 SASEGT. The CDR3 covers 14 residues. The CDR3 nucleotides read TGTGTCAGCAGTTTTAGCGGGAGATCAGAGACCCAGTACTTC. Its translation is CVSSFSGRSETQYF.

The CDR3 region is CAWSVGVKYEQYF. DNA for the CDR3: TGTGCCTGGAGTGTGGGCGTGAAATACGAGCAGTACTTC. This chain joins TRBV30 and TRBJ2-7; no firm D call. Trimming removed 0 bases at V and 4 bases at J, with 10 bases between. The germline gives CDR1 GTSNPN, CDR2 SVGIG (reference sequence). The CDR3 is 13 amino acids. The variable domain in full, with the rest retrieved from reference TRBV30 and TRBJ2-7, is SQTIHQWPATLVQPVGSPLSLECTVEGTSNPNLYWYRQAAGRGLQLLFYSVGIGQISSEVPQNLSASRPQDRQFILSSKKLLLSDSGFYLCAWSVGVKYEQYFGPGTRLTVT.

This clonotype was observed many times. The V gene is TRBV12-3 or TRBV12-4, the J gene TRBJ1-2, with D unresolved. The CDR3 runs to 13 residues. V was cut by 5 bases and J by 0 bases, with 7 bases left in between. Written as DNA, the CDR3 is TGTGCCAGCAGTCTAACTGCTAACTATGGCTACACCTTC. This sequence encodes CASSLTANYGYTF.

Of note for this clonotype: This may be a read error: a much more frequent sequence differs by one nucleotide. The genes are TRBV4-1 and TRBJ2-3; D possibly corresponds to TRBD2 (6 bases). V gave up 4 bases and J gave up 4 bases, with 15 bases separating them. The CDR3 has 15 residues. CDR1 and CDR2 from the germline V gene are MGHRA and YSYEKL. This CDR3 is CASSPRLVGADTQYF. The CDR3 DNA reads TGCGCCAGCAGCCCCAGACTAGTGGGAGCAGATACGCAGTATTTT.

The chain's CDR3 is CASSQDSAGNYGYTF. The CDR3, as DNA: TGTGCCAGCAGCCAAGATTCAGCGGGGAACTATGGCTACACCTTC. V and J are TRBV4-2 and TRBJ1-2; D remains unclear. The germline V gene has CDR1 LGHNA and CDR2 YNFKEQ. The CDR3 length is 15 residues. V lost 0 bases and J 2 bases, leaving 10 bases between the germline ends.

This rearrangement joins TRBV28 to TRBJ2-7; D could derive from TRBD1 or TRBD2 (5 bases each). CDR3 length: 17 amino acids. Trimming cost V 4 bases and J 3 bases, with 22 bases left between them. The germline CDR1 and CDR2 sequences are MDHEN and SYDVKM. CDR3 sequence: CASSYPLAGARNYEQYF. CDR3 nucleotide sequence: TGTGCCAGCAGTTACCCCCTCGCCGGGGCCCGAAACTACGAGCAGTACTTC.

A word on this clonotype: One end of the junction is discordant with germline, which a read error may explain. V gene TRBV6-1 combines with J gene TRBJ1-5; D remains unclear. CDR3 length equals 17 residues. Germline CDR1 MNHNS, CDR2 SASEGT. CDR3: CASKRFLEGFGVEPQLF. DNA of the CDR3: TGTGCCAGCAAACGTTTCCTAGAAGGGTTTGGTGTTGAGCCCCAGCTTTTT.